The T cell receptor beta chain under discussion was sequenced for a study of CD8 T cells in Susac syndrome. With random hexamers, reverse transcription was performed on roughly 0.5 to 1 ug of RNA. Via MiXCR, TCRdb re-called the immunoSEQ multiplex PCR reads, giving one row per CDR3 protein. Of about 210,000 distinct CDR3 sequences in the sample, 95% were seen once. This CDR3 region has 14 residues. The V gene's germline CDR1 is SGHRS and CDR2 YFSETQ. V lost 4 bases and J lost 9, with 20 bases in between. The receptor was isolated from a human donor with multiple sclerosis. Sequenced material: CD4+ T cells from PBMCs. The chain links TRBV5-1 to TRBJ2-7, with a tentative D call TRBD1 (5 bases). The CDR3 DNA is TGCGCCAGCAGCGTGGACATGACTCCTACGGGGCAGTACTTC. Protein sequence: CASSVDMTPTGQYF.